Shown below are 5 T cell receptor beta chains from a single sample sequenced in a study of blood T cell repertoires in COVID-19. The method was immunoSEQ multiplex PCR; TCRdb's version includes in-frame clones alone and lacks a portion of them. The sample shows approximately 250,000 clones, more than 85% of them seen only once. The sequenced sample consisted of peripheral blood. The origin of the receptors is a woman aged 60-75 years with COVID-19, enrolled during active disease.

As for this clone: Other DNA sequences from this sample encode an identical CDR3 as well. This rearrangement joins TRBV18 to TRBJ2-6; 10 bases map to TRBD1. The CDR3 runs to 18 residues. V dropped 3 bases and J dropped 0; count of bases not matched to a gene: 5. Germline CDR1 KGHSH, CDR2 LQKENI. The chain's CDR3 is CASSPRTGGGSGANVLTF. DNA of the CDR3: TGTGCCAGCTCACCCCGGACAGGGGGAGGCTCTGGGGCCAACGTCCTGACTTTC.

The chain joins TRBV30 to TRBJ1-4; TRBD1 is a possible D gene (5 bases). CDR3 size: 13 residues. Germline CDR1 is GTSNPN and CDR2 is SVGIG (reference sequence). V shed 4 bases and J shed 7 bases, with 13 bases lying between them. CDR3: CAWNRGSGEKLFF. CDR3 coding DNA: TGTGCCTGGAACCGGGGGAGCGGTGAAAAACTGTTTTTT.

The chain links TRBV29-1 to TRBJ1-1, with 9 bases identical to TRBD1. Per germline, CDR1 SQVTM and CDR2 ANQGSEA. V dropped 7 bases and J dropped 1; count of bases not matched to a gene: 4. CDR3 length: 13 residues. This CDR3 reads CSGGQGPNTEAFF. The CDR3 region has the DNA TGCAGCGGTGGACAGGGGCCGAACACTGAAGCTTTCTTT.

This CDR3 reads CASSFGLRQGTRYSNQPQHF. DNA of the CDR3: TGTGCCAGCAGTTTTGGGCTGAGACAGGGGACGAGGTATAGCAATCAGCCCCAGCATTTT. This sequence joins TRBV28 and TRBJ1-5; 8 positions agree with TRBD1. The CDR3 extends over 20 amino acids. The junction had 16 bases not matched to a gene; V was cut back by 3 bases and J by 0 bases. Germline V CDR1 and CDR2: MDHEN, SYDVKM.

The chain joins TRBV18 to TRBJ2-3; 8 bases fit TRBD2. CDR3 length equals 14 residues. Trimming took 3 bases from V and 5 from J; bases not matched to a gene: 4. The germline V gene encodes CDR1 KGHSH and CDR2 LQKENI. In nucleotides, the CDR3 is TGTGCCAGCTCACCCCGGACTAGCCGAGATACGCAGTATTTT. Protein sequence: CASSPRTSRDTQYF.